This TCR beta chain was documented in a study of cytomegalovirus exposure and HLA in healthy donors. General study results and limits: TCR clusters originating in the first cohort tended to co-occur in the roughly 120 validation repertoires, according to a later analysis.

The donors were members of the validation cohort, which comprised 120 subjects and was separate from the first cohort of around 700 subjects. This clone was recorded only once. No antigen is known for it. This CDR3 comprises 17 residues. V was trimmed by 2 bases and J by 5 bases, leaving 22 bases between them. The germline gives CDR1 SEHNR, CDR2 FQNEAQ (reference sequence). This table comes from immunoSEQ multiplex PCR, and its TCRdb copy is limited to in-frame clones, with some not included. The sample consists of some 49,000 clones, roughly 92% of them appearing once. The sequenced sample consisted of PBMCs. The rearrangement joins TRBV7-9 to TRBJ2-7; D may be TRBD1 (6 bases). This sequence was found in a man between 18 and 29 years old in good health and CMV-seronegative. This CDR3 reads CASSLPLGQSQRNEQYF. CDR3 nucleotide sequence: TGTGCCAGCAGCTTACCCCTTGGACAGAGCCAAAGGAACGAGCAGTACTTC. The entire variable domain, with the rest obtained from reference TRBV7-9 and TRBJ2-7, is as follows: DTGVSQNPRHKITKRGQNVTFRCDPISEHNRLYWYRQTLGQGPEFLTYFQNEAQLEKSRLLSDRFSAERPKGSFSTLEIQRTEQGDSAMYLCASSLPLGQSQRNEQYFGPGTRLTVT.